This T cell receptor beta chain emerged from a study of long-term antiretroviral therapy in people with HIV. Whole-study results and caveats: Neither ART adherence, viral resistance nor therapy changes were documented.

Germline V gene lookup returns CDR1 SGHRS and CDR2 YFSETQ. The CDR3 is made up of 16 amino acids. Trimming stripped 0 bases from V and 0 bases from J, with 10 bases between. Sampling of each donor yielded at least one pre-ART PBMC sample and at least two post-ART PBMC samples. Researchers report immunoSEQ v3.0 was run at survey level. Sequencing used immunoSEQ multiplex PCR; TCRdb keeps in-frame clones, though not all of them. The table shows more than 25,000 clones, with approximately 90% occurring only once. About this clone itself: Its antigen is currently unknown.

The rearrangement joins TRBV5-1 to TRBJ2-1, with D perhaps TRBD1 or TRBD2 (5 bases each). Sequences were derived from unsorted PBMCs, sampled roughly 5 years before starting antiretroviral therapy. The clonotype comes from a man aged 50 to 60 with HIV. CDR3 region: CASSLVAGSSYNEQFF. CDR3 coding DNA: TGCGCCAGCAGCTTGGTCGCAGGGAGCTCCTACAATGAGCAGTTCTTC.